This T cell receptor (beta chain) was sequenced for a study of blood T cell repertoires in COVID-19. Data came from immunoSEQ multiplex PCR; TCRdb stores just in-frame clones and leaves some out. The table lists some 400,000 clones, around 87% of them singletons, with 2.3% in the top ten. CDR3 length: 20 residues. The rearrangement uses TRBV21-1 and TRBJ1-1. TRBV21-1 represents a pseudogene. The sequencing input was peripheral blood. This clonotype was obtained from a woman aged 55-75 years with COVID-19, enrolled during active disease. CDR3 protein: CASSKEGAFKGRPMNTEAFF. CDR3 nucleotide sequence: TGTGCCAGCAGCAAAGAGGGAGCCTTTAAGGGGAGGCCCATGAACACTGAAGCTTTCTTT.